This T cell receptor (beta chain) was sequenced for a study of blood T cell repertoires in COVID-19. About the study: Samples taken during acute and convalescent COVID-19 were collected in the United States, Italy and Spain. Sample material is recorded as cDNA or gDNA derived from T cells, B-cell-depleted T cells, or PBMCs.

V trimming: 3 bases; J trimming: 3 bases; junction bases outside the gene matches: 13. The CDR3 runs to 17 residues. The V gene's germline CDR1 is GTSNPN and CDR2 SVGIG (reference sequence). The assay was immunoSEQ multiplex PCR, and TCRdb's table has in-frame clones only and misses some. The sample comprises 130,000 to 150,000 clones, roughly 80% of which are singletons, and approximately 2.9% rests with the top ten. The source of this sequence is a woman aged 80 or older with acute or convalescent COVID-19. The chain employs TRBV30 and TRBJ1-3, with TRBD1 matching over 8 bases. Sequenced material: peripheral blood. CDR3 DNA sequence: TGTGCCTGGAGCGACCTCATGGCAGGGGGCTATGGAAACACCATATATTTT. Translation: CAWSDLMAGGYGNTIYF.